Listed below are T cell receptor beta chains from one sample, sequenced in a study of tumor and adjacent non-tumor tissue in lung cancer. TCRdb reprocessed the multiplex PCR reads via MiXCR and lists one record per CDR3 protein. The data hold fewer than 55,000 distinct CDR3 sequences, with roughly three fifths observed a single time. Sequenced material: distant non-tumor lung tissue. The receptors shown here come from a woman aged 35 to 49 with non-small cell lung cancer. The CDR3 runs from the conserved cysteine through the conserved F or W.

j_call v_call cdr3_aa
TRBJ2-2 TRBV11-1 CAGSLSLLAGAAGELFF
TRBJ1-6 TRBV11-2 CASDSGEPNSPLHF
TRBJ2-2 TRBV4-1 CASGQAGRQGNTRELFF
TRBJ2-1 TRBV6-1 CASSWTRYGEQFF
TRBJ2-3 TRBV12-3/TRBV12-4 CASGRGLTDAQYF
TRBJ2-3 TRBV11-3 CASSPGQDTGTQYF
TRBJ2-6 TRBV11-2 CASSWSYLSGANVLTF
TRBJ1-2 TRBV11-2 CASSSGGGYGYIF
TRBJ2-1 TRBV4-1 CTSSQAGLAGFNEQLF
TRBJ1-1 TRBV30 CAWTLRPRSTEAFF
TRBJ2-1 TRBV5-4 CASSLSAGVYNKQIF
TRBJ2-7 TRBV28 CASSPPSDAPYEQYF
TRBJ2-3 TRBV4-1 CASSQDEETGASTYTQYF
TRBJ2-5 TRBV5-6 CASSSFWGSGSSAETQYF
TRBJ2-5 TRBV2 CASSRTGGNETQYF
TRBJ2-2 TRBV4-2 CAGSQGTSGNTGELFF
TRBJ2-6 TRBV5-1 CARSLGDRVSGANVLTF
TRBJ1-5 TRBV11-2 CASSLRDRDNLYSSQPQHF
TRBJ2-2 TRBV28 CASSPGPRRSAGELFF
TRBJ2-1 TRBV28 CASSLPAASALIEQFF
TRBJ1-3 TRBV12-3/TRBV12-4 CASTIGDSGNTIYF
TRBJ2-4 TRBV11-2 CASSLGTQGGAKNIEYF
TRBJ1-6 TRBV20-1 CSARGRMAYSSPLHF
TRBJ1-6 TRBV11-2 CASSLSPSGGYSPPHF
TRBJ2-3 TRBV6-5 CATRGVVADTQYF
TRBJ2-1 TRBV12-3/TRBV12-4 CVSSSRMEPRDEQFF
TRBJ2-7 TRBV11-2 CASSQGLFYEQYF
NA TRBV11-2 CVSSFSNEQYF
TRBJ1-2 TRBV6-2/TRBV6-3 CANSYGTDNYGYTF
TRBJ2-1 TRBV4-1 CASRMGRGIYDEQFF
TRBJ2-7 TRBV11-2 CAGSTGAGGAYEQYF
TRBJ2-1 TRBV7-3 CASSLSPQREQFF
TRBJ2-5 TRBV6-1 CASRGTSVETQYF
TRBJ2-2 TRBV5-1 CASSFQNTGELFF
TRBJ2-7 TRBV6-1 CASSSGPGTCEQYF
TRBJ2-2 TRBV12-3/TRBV12-4 CASSLRTGVTGELFF
TRBJ2-1 TRBV28 CASSYPRGLKEGTQQFF
TRBJ1-6 TRBV11-2 CASCLERGSPLHF
TRBJ1-2 TRBV10-3 CAISHNPRRTADYGYTF
TRBJ2-5 TRBV5-8 CANGRETQYF
TRBJ1-2 TRBV19 CASSATGVGYGYTF